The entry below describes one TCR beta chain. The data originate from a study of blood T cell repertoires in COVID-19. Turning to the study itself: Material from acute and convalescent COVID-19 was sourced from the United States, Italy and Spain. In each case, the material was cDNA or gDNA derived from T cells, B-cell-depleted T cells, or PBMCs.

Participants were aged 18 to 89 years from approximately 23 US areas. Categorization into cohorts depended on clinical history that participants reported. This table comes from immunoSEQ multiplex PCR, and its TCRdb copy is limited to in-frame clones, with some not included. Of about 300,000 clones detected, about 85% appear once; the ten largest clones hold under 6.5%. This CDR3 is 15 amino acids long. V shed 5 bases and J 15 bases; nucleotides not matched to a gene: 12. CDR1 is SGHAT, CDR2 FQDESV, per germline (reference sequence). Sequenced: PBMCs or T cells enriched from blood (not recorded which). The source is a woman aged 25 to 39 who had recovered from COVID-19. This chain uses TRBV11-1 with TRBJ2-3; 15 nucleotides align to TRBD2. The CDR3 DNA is TGTGCCAGCAGCCCGGGGACTAGCGGGGGGTCACGACCCTATTTT. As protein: CASSPGTSGGSRPYF.